This T cell receptor (beta chain) was retrieved from a study of T-cell reconstitution after alpha-beta-depleted transplantation in children. The study's findings and limits: A year had passed since transplant, and T-cell counts and diversity by then came mostly from newly produced T cells.

Preparation of the TCRbeta library involved a method that used unique molecular identifiers. TCRdb itself ran the PCR reads through MiXCR, one entry per CDR3 protein. The data hold hundreds of thousands of distinct CDR3 sequences, with approximately 8.9% observed a single time. The CDR3 length is 14 residues. Trimming pared 1 base from V and 5 bases from J, leaving 11 bases between. In its sample, this clonotype was seen many times. The antigen is undetermined. The chain employs TRBV12-3 or TRBV12-4 and TRBJ1-2; D is ambiguous. This specimen was PBMCs, mostly from graft donor cells, taken 180 days after TCRalphabeta/CD19-depleted stem cell transplant. This clonotype was sampled from a male patient between 10 and 17 years old who had a stem cell transplant for acute lymphoblastic leukemia, so the T cells may come from the graft donor. This CDR3 reads CASSLGQLGYGYTF. CDR3 DNA sequence: TGTGCCAGCAGTTTAGGGCAGCTGGGGTATGGCTACACCTTC.